These 25 T cell receptor beta chains originate from one sample sequenced in a study of persistence of HIV-infected CD4 T cells. Their target antigens are unknown. Stimulation used 10 ug/mL lysate from CMV-infected fibroblasts. Memory cells lacking CD40L and CD69 with high CD45RO were sorted. This was the immunoSEQ version 4 assay in survey mode. Profiling relied on immunoSEQ multiplex PCR, and the TCRdb table lists in-frame clones only, not all of them. The sample has fewer than 35,000 clones, roughly 80% seen once; the top ten hold 0.7% to 0.95%. This specimen consisted of CD4+ T cells sorted from PBMCs after 18-hour stimulation, obtained from a patient who received antiretroviral therapy. The receptors here all came from an adult man with HIV who was CMV-seropositive.

The rearrangement links TRBV28 to TRBJ1-2, with D perhaps TRBD1 (6 bases). This CDR3 has 13 amino acids. CDR1 and CDR2 from the germline V gene are MDHEN and SYDVKM. Trimming pared 6 bases from V and 8 bases from J, leaving 16 bases between. The CDR3 protein is CASRRAVDSGYTF. Here the CDR3 DNA reads TGTGCCAGCAGAAGAGCCGTGGACAGCGGCTACACCTTC.

This clone was observed once. The J gene is TRBJ1-1, the V gene TRBV6-4, with TRBD1 matching over 8 bases. There are 14 residues in the CDR3. The germline gives CDR1 MRHNA, CDR2 SNTAGT. Trimming removed 6 bases from V and 0 bases from J; junction bases left unmatched: 3. CDR3 region: CASRAQGVNTEAFF. In DNA form, the CDR3 reads TGTGCCAGCAGAGCACAGGGGGTGAACACTGAAGCTTTCTTT.

This rearrangement joins TRBV2 to TRBJ1-6, with TRBD1 identical over 7 bases. The CDR3 contains 13 residues. V lost 9 bases, J lost 7 bases, and 6 bases stayed unmatched. Germline lookup yields CDR1 SNHLY and CDR2 FYNNEI. CDR3 amino acids: CASSRGQNSPLHF. The CDR3 nucleotides read TGTGCCAGTTCTAGGGGACAGAATTCACCCCTCCACTTT.

The chain has TRBV7-8 and TRBJ1-5; D unclear. The V end was cut by 1 base, the J end by 4 bases, with 11 bases between. The CDR3 covers 15 residues. Germline V lookup: CDR1 SGHVS, CDR2 FQNEAQ. In nucleotides, the CDR3 is TGTGCCAGCAGCTTAGTTAGCCGGAGTAATCAGCCCCAGCATTTT. Protein product: CASSLVSRSNQPQHF. Full variable domain (rest looked up from reference TRBV7-8 and TRBJ1-5): GAGVSQSPRYKVAKRGQDVALRCDPISGHVSLFWYQQALGQGPEFLTYFQNEAQLDKSGLPSDRFFAERPEGSVSTLKIQRTQQEDSAVYLCASSLVSRSNQPQHFGDGTRLSIL.

This clone has a single count. This chain uses TRBV6-6 with TRBJ1-1; D gene uncertain. Germline-derived CDR1 and CDR2 are MNHNY and SVGAGI (reference sequence). The CDR3 is made up of 16 amino acids. Trimming took off 6 bases at V and 1 base at J, with 18 bases between the two ends. The CDR3 sequence is CASSSRRAQGNTEAFF. The CDR3 DNA follows: TGTGCCAGCAGCTCCCGAAGGGCGCAAGGGAACACTGAAGCTTTCTTT.

This clone appeared a single time. J is TRBJ2-2 and V is TRBV7-8; maybe TRBD2 (5 bases). From germline, CDR1 is SGHVS and CDR2 FQNEAQ. The V end lost 1 base, the J end lost 2 bases, and 11 bases lay between the germline ends. This CDR3 comprises 16 residues. The CDR3 here is CASSLVGLLNTGELFF. CDR3 in DNA: TGTGCCAGCAGCTTAGTCGGACTCCTTAACACCGGGGAGCTGTTTTTT.

The chain joins TRBV19 to TRBJ1-3; D perhaps matches TRBD1 (5 bases). The germline CDR1 and CDR2 sequences are LNHDA and SQIVND (reference sequence). Trimming stripped 3 bases from V and 4 bases from J, with 16 bases between. The CDR3 has 16 amino acids. For the CDR3, the DNA is TGTGCCAGTAGTATCAAACTACAGGTAACCGGAAACACCATATATTTT. As protein: CASSIKLQVTGNTIYF. Using reference TRBV19 and TRBJ1-3 for the parts outside the CDR3, the full variable domain is DGGITQSPKYLFRKEGQNVTLSCEQNLNHDAMYWYRQDPGQGLRLIYYSQIVNDFQKGDIAEGYSVSREKKESFPLTVTSAQKNPTAFYLCASSIKLQVTGNTIYFGEGSWLTVV.

As regards this clone: This sample includes further DNA sequences coding for the same CDR3. The V and J genes are TRBV20-1 and TRBJ1-1, with TRBD1 identical over 7 bases. This CDR3 spans 13 amino acids. Germline CDR1 and CDR2: DFQATT and SNEGSKA (reference sequence). Losses at the gene ends were 5 bases for V and 0 bases for J; bases not matched to a gene: 3. CDR3 nucleotides: TGCAGTGCTGGTGGACAGGTGAACACTGAAGCTTTCTTT. As protein: CSAGGQVNTEAFF.

The rearrangement links TRBV9 to TRBJ2-2; 8 nucleotides line up with TRBD1. Germline CDR1 is SGDLS and CDR2 is YYNGEE. V lost 5 bases, J lost 4 bases, and 7 bases stayed unmatched. The CDR3 contains 15 residues. The CDR3 coding sequence is TGTGCCAGCAGTCCCAGGGGGCTGGGCACCGGGGAGCTGTTTTTT. Its translation is CASSPRGLGTGELFF.

The CDR3 protein is CASRERAGQPQHF. The CDR3 nucleotides read TGTGCCTCCCGAGAAAGGGCGGGTCAGCCCCAGCATTTT. The chain carries TRBV30 and TRBJ1-5; D gene unclear. The CDR3 length is 13 residues. CDR1 is GTSNPN and CDR2 is SVGIG in the germline V gene (reference sequence). Trimming pared 7 bases from V and 6 bases from J, leaving 16 bases between.

The rearrangement uses TRBV5-1 and TRBJ1-1; TRBD1 agrees at 8 bases. Losses at the gene ends were 0 bases for V and 2 bases for J; bases not matched to a gene: 3. This CDR3 comprises 15 residues. Germline V lookup: CDR1 SGHRS, CDR2 YFSETQ. The CDR3 here is CASSLATGVNTEAFF. The CDR3 DNA reads as TGCGCCAGCAGCTTGGCGACAGGGGTCAACACTGAAGCTTTCTTT.

This clone is a singleton in its sample. This rearrangement joins TRBV6-2 or TRBV6-3 to TRBJ1-2; no clear D. This CDR3 comprises 12 residues. Per the germline V gene, CDR1 is MNHEY and CDR2 is SVGEGT. Trimming took 4 bases from V and 2 from J, leaving 5 bases between them. CDR3 DNA sequence: TGTGCCAGCAGTTCCGGGAACTATGGCTACACCTTC. It specifies CASSSGNYGYTF.

Written as DNA, the CDR3 is TGTGCCAGTAGTATACTCGGGACAGGGGCCTACAATGAGCAGTTCTTC. Its translation is CASSILGTGAYNEQFF. V is TRBV19 and J is TRBJ2-1; 10 positions agree with TRBD1. Germline V gives CDR1 LNHDA, CDR2 SQIVND (reference sequence). With 2 bases clipped from V and 2 bases from J, the junction kept 3 bases outside the gene matches. The CDR3 extends over 16 amino acids.

This clone was seen a handful of times. The genes are TRBV18 and TRBJ1-5; D not certain. The germline V and J ends were trimmed by 6 bases and 0 bases, with 12 bases remaining between them. Germline V gives CDR1 KGHSH, CDR2 LQKENI. CDR3 length: 15 residues. CDR3 nucleotide sequence: TGTGCCAGCTCTCAGGACGGATTTAGCAATCAGCCCCAGCATTTT. Residues: CASSQDGFSNQPQHF.

The V gene is TRBV4-2, the J gene TRBJ2-5, with 12 nucleotides matching TRBD2. This CDR3 region has 17 residues. Losses at the gene ends were 0 bases for V and 5 bases for J; bases not matched to a gene: 7. Germline CDR1 reads LGHNA; CDR2 reads YNFKEQ. The CDR3 coding sequence is TGTGCCAGCAGCCAAGACCAGACTAGCGGGGGAACGGAGACCCAGTACTTC. Protein: CASSQDQTSGGTETQYF.

V is TRBV6-6 and J is TRBJ2-3; maybe TRBD2 (5 bases). The germline CDR1 and CDR2 sequences are MNHNY and SVGAGI (reference sequence). V lost 6 bases and J 2 bases, leaving 9 bases between the germline ends. The CDR3 covers 13 residues. CDR3 region: CASSRGVTDTQYF. The CDR3 nucleotides read TGTGCCAGCAGCCGGGGTGTCACAGATACGCAGTATTTT.

The chain is built from TRBV18 and TRBJ2-7, with 8 bases fitting TRBD1. V trimming: 4 bases; J trimming: 1 base; junction bases outside the gene matches: 6. CDR3 size: 15 residues. From germline, CDR1 is KGHSH and CDR2 LQKENI. CDR3 coding DNA: TGTGCCAGCTCACTTCGGACAGGGTTTTCCTACGAGCAGTACTTC. Residues: CASSLRTGFSYEQYF.

CDR3 bases: TGCGCCAGCAGCTTTGGGACAGTGGCTAATGAAAAACTGTTTTTT. Amino acid sequence: CASSFGTVANEKLFF. This chain links TRBV5-1 with TRBJ1-4; 7 bases are shared with TRBD1. Per germline, CDR1 SGHRS and CDR2 YFSETQ. This CDR3 contains 15 residues. V trimming: 2 bases; J trimming: 3 bases; junction bases outside the gene matches: 4.

This sequence joins TRBV4-3 and TRBJ2-7; no definite D call. This CDR3 is 13 amino acids long. Germline V CDR1 and CDR2: LGHNA, YSLEER. Trimming removed 3 bases at V and 4 bases at J, with 10 bases between. The CDR3, as DNA: TGCGCCAGCAGCCACAGAGACGGGTACGAGCAGTACTTC. Translated, it gives CASSHRDGYEQYF.

The V gene is TRBV30, the J gene TRBJ1-2; possibly TRBD1 for D (6 bases). CDR1 is GTSNPN and CDR2 is SVGIG in the germline V gene (reference sequence). The germline V and J ends were trimmed by 1 base and 1 base, with 16 bases remaining between them. CDR3 length: 16 residues. For the CDR3, the DNA is TGTGCCTGGAGTGCTCACTCAGGGGTCTTTAACTATGGCTACACCTTC. It yields the protein CAWSAHSGVFNYGYTF.

The chain couples TRBV5-6 to TRBJ2-3, with TRBD1 matching over 8 bases. The CDR3 has 14 residues. Germline loops: CDR1 SGHDT, CDR2 YYEEEE. V trimming: 4 bases; J trimming: 5 bases; junction bases outside the gene matches: 6. CDR3: CASSVPRGRDTQYF. In DNA, the CDR3 is TGTGCCAGCAGCGTGCCCAGGGGGCGAGATACGCAGTATTTT.

The rearrangement joins TRBV19 to TRBJ2-2; D unclear. This CDR3 contains 14 residues. Germline V CDR1 and CDR2: LNHDA, SQIVND (reference sequence). The V gene lost 2 bases and the J gene lost 6 bases, with 10 bases spanning the gap. DNA for the CDR3: TGTGCCAGTAGTATACCTGTAAGCGCCGGGGAGCTGTTTTTT. This codes for CASSIPVSAGELFF.

The rearrangement uses TRBV4-3 and TRBJ1-2; 7 bases align to TRBD1. This CDR3 is 17 amino acids long. Looked up from germline, CDR1 is LGHNA and CDR2 is YSLEER. Trimming removed 0 bases from V and 0 bases from J; junction bases left unmatched: 7. The CDR3 coding sequence is TGCGCCAGCAGCCAAGACAGAGGGGGCCTTGCTAACTATGGCTACACCTTC. Translated, it gives CASSQDRGGLANYGYTF.

This clone was observed a single time. The chain joins TRBV7-2 to TRBJ2-2; D is unresolved. This CDR3 is built from 18 residues. Trimming left V 1 base short and J 4 bases short, with 19 bases between. Germline CDR1 and CDR2: SGHTA and FQGNSA. CDR3 in amino acids: CASSLGASRVSGTGELFF. DNA of the CDR3: TGTGCCAGCAGCTTAGGGGCCTCTCGGGTCTCGGGCACCGGGGAGCTGTTTTTT.

This chain uses TRBV6-5 with TRBJ1-1; D not certain. V lost 4 bases, J lost 1 base, and 10 bases lay in between. Germline CDR1 MNHEY, CDR2 SVGAGI. The CDR3 is 14 residues long. The CDR3 reads CASSFNRKNTEAFF. The CDR3 nucleotides read TGTGCCAGCAGTTTCAACAGAAAGAACACTGAAGCTTTCTTT.